These 7 T cell receptor beta chains came from one sample sequenced in a study of response to subunit inactivated influenza vaccine. TCRdb reprocessed the RT-PCR reads via MiXCR and lists one record per CDR3 protein. Of roughly 670,000 distinct CDR3 sequences listed, about 15% are singletons. Specimen: PBMCs from blood, collected approximately 15 days before vaccination. The receptors derive from a man in his fifties who received an inactivated influenza vaccine.

This clonotype came up a few times. The chain uses TRBV9 and TRBJ2-5; 7 bases are shared with TRBD2. The CDR3 runs 14 residues. Trimming at V came to 4 bases and at J to 5 bases, leaving 8 bases not matched to a gene. Germline lookup yields CDR1 SGDLS and CDR2 YYNGEE. The CDR3 DNA is TGTGCCAGCAGCCACTATAGGGAGGGGGAGACCCAGTACTTC. Translating gives CASSHYREGETQYF.

V gene TRBV5-6 combines with J gene TRBJ2-1; 9 nucleotides match TRBD2. The CDR3 sequence is 20 residues long. Germline CDR1 is SGHDT and CDR2 is YYEEEE. V dropped 0 bases and J dropped 2; count of bases not matched to a gene: 15. The CDR3 here is CASSLGLAGTKEWAYNEQFF. The DNA for the CDR3 is TGTGCCAGCAGCTTGGGCCTAGCGGGAACAAAGGAGTGGGCCTACAATGAGCAGTTCTTC.

This chain joins TRBV2 and TRBJ2-3; possibly TRBD2 for D (6 bases). Trimming pared 5 bases from V and 4 bases from J, leaving 16 bases between. This CDR3 spans 15 amino acids. Germline-derived CDR1 and CDR2 are SNHLY and FYNNEI. CDR3: CASSPPGLRPDTQYF. In DNA form, the CDR3 reads TGTGCCAGCAGTCCGCCGGGACTGCGCCCAGATACGCAGTATTTT.

This clonotype appeared many times. The V call is TRBV24-1, the J call TRBJ2-1, with 8 bases fitting TRBD1. CDR1 KGHDR and CDR2 SFDVKD come from the germline V gene. CDR3 size: 15 residues. Germline trimming cut 2 bases from V and 6 bases from J; bases unmatched to any gene: 5. The CDR3 sequence: CATSDWDRSGNEQFF. CDR3 nucleotides: TGTGCCACCAGTGATTGGGACAGGTCAGGCAATGAGCAGTTCTTC.

In this sample, this clonotype turned up many times. The CDR3 DNA sequence: TGCAGCGTTGAAACGCCGTGGCCGCGAAATGAGCAGTTCTTC. This translates into CSVETPWPRNEQFF. The chain links TRBV29-1 to TRBJ2-1; no firm D call. The germline V and J ends were trimmed by 2 bases and 7 bases, with 15 bases remaining between them. The CDR3 covers 14 residues. Per germline, CDR1 SQVTM and CDR2 ANQGSEA.

This clonotype was counted between two and nine times. The CDR3 spells CASVNAYGELFF. CDR3 in DNA: TGTGCCAGCGTCAACGCATATGGGGAGCTGTTTTTT. V is TRBV6-5 and J is TRBJ2-2; unclear D gene. This CDR3 has 12 residues. The ends were cut back, 8 bases at V and 8 bases at J, with 12 bases in the middle. Germline V lookup: CDR1 MNHEY, CDR2 SVGAGI.

J is TRBJ2-2 and V is TRBV7-9; D is uncertain. With 0 bases removed from V and 8 bases from J, the gap between germline ends came to 10 bases. The CDR3 length is 14 residues. Germline V gives CDR1 SEHNR, CDR2 FQNEAQ (reference sequence). This chain's CDR3 is CASSLALLPGELFF. In DNA form, the CDR3 reads TGTGCCAGCAGCTTAGCGCTGCTCCCGGGGGAGCTGTTTTTT. The full variable domain, with the rest looked up from reference TRBV7-9 and TRBJ2-2, is DTGVSQNPRHKITKRGQNVTFRCDPISEHNRLYWYRQTLGQGPEFLTYFQNEAQLEKSRLLSDRFSAERPKGSFSTLEIQRTEQGDSAMYLCASSLALLPGELFFGEGSRLTVL.